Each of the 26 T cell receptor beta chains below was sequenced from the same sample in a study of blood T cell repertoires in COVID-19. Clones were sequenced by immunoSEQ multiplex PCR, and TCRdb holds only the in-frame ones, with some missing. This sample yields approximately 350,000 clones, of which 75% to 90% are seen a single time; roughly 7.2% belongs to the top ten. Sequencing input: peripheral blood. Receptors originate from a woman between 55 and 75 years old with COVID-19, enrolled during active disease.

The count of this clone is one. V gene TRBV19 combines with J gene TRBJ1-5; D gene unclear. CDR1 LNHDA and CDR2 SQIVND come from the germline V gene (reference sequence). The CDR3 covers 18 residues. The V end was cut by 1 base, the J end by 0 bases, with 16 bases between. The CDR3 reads CASSIGRAGRYSNQPQHF. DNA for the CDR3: TGTGCCAGTAGTATAGGCCGTGCAGGCCGTTATAGCAATCAGCCCCAGCATTTT. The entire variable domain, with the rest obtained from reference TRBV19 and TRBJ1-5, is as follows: DGGITQSPKYLFRKEGQNVTLSCEQNLNHDAMYWYRQDPGQGLRLIYYSQIVNDFQKGDIAEGYSVSREKKESFPLTVTSAQKNPTAFYLCASSIGRAGRYSNQPQHFGDGTRLSIL.

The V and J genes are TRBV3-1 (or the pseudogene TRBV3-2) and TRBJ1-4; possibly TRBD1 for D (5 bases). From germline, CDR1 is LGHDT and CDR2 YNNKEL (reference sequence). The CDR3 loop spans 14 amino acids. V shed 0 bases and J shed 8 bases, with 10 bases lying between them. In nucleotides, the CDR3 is TGTGCCAGCAGCCAAGATCCGCGGGGGGAAAAACTGTTTTTT. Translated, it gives CASSQDPRGEKLFF.

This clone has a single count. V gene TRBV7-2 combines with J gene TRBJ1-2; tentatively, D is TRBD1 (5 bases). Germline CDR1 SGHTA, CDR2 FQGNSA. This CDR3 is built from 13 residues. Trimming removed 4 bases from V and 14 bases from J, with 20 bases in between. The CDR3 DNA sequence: TGTGCCAGCAGCTCGAGGACCGGGACCGGAGGGACCTTC. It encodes CASSSRTGTGGTF.

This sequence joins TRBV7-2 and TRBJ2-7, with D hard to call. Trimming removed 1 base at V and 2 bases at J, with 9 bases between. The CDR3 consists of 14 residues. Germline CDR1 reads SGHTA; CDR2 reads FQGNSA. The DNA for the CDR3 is TGTGCCAGCAGCTTAGTCCGCGGTACCTACGAGCAGTACTTC. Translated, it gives CASSLVRGTYEQYF.

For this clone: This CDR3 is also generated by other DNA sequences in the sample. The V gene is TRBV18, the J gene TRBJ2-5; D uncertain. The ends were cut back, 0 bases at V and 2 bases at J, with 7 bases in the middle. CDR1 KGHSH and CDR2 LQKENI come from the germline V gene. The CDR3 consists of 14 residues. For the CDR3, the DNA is TGTGCCAGCTCACCACCGTCAGGTCAAGAGACCCAGTACTTC. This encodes CASSPPSGQETQYF.

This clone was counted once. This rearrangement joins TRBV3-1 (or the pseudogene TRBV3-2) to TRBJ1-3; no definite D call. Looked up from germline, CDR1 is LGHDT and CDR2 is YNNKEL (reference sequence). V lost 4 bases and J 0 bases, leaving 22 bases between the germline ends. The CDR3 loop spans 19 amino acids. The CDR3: CASSPDGGFRFNSGNTIYF. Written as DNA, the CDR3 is TGTGCCAGCAGCCCCGATGGCGGGTTTCGGTTCAACTCTGGAAACACCATATATTTT.

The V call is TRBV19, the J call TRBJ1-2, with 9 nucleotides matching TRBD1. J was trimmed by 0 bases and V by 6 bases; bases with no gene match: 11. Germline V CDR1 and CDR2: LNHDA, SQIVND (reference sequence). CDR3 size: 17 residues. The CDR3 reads CASSLTGGAKTNYGYTF. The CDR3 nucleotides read TGTGCCAGTAGCCTGACAGGGGGTGCAAAGACTAACTATGGCTACACCTTC.

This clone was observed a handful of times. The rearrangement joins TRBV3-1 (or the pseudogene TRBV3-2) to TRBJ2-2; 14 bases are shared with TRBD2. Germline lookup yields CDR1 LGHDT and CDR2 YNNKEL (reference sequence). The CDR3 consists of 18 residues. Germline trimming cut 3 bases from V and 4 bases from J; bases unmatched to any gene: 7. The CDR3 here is CASSQERLAGGLTGELFF. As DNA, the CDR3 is TGTGCCAGCAGCCAGGAGAGACTAGCGGGGGGGCTCACCGGGGAGCTGTTTTTT.

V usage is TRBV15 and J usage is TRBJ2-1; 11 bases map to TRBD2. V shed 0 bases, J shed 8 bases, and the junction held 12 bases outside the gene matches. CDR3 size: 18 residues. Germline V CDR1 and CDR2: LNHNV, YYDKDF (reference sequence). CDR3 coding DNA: TGTGCCACCAGCAGAGATCTACTAGCGGGGGACATGGGGGATGAGCAGTTCTTC. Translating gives CATSRDLLAGDMGDEQFF.

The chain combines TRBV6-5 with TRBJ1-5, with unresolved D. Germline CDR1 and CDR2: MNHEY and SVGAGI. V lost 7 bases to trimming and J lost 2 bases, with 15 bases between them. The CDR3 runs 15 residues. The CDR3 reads CASKSVGGGNQPQHF. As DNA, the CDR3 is TGTGCCAGCAAGTCAGTAGGAGGCGGCAATCAGCCCCAGCATTTT.

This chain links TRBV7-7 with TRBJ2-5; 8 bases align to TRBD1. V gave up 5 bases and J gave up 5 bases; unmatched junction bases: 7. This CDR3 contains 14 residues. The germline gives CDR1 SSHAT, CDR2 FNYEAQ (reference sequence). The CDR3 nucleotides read TGTGCCAGCAGCGCCAGGGGGCCAGGGGAGACCCAGTACTTC. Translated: CASSARGPGETQYF.

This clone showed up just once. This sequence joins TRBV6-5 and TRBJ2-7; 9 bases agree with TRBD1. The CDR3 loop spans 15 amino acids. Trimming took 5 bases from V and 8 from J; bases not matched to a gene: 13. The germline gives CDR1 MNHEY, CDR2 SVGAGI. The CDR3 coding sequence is TGTGCCAGCAGTACCTACAGGGGGCCCCGAACCAAGCAGTACTTC. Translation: CASSTYRGPRTKQYF.

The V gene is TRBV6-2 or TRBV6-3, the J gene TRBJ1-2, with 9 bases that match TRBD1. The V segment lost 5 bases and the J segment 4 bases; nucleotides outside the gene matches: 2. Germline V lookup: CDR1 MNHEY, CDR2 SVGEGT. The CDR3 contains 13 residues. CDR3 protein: CASSLDRGYGYTF. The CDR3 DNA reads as TGTGCCAGCAGTCTGGACAGGGGCTATGGCTACACCTTC.

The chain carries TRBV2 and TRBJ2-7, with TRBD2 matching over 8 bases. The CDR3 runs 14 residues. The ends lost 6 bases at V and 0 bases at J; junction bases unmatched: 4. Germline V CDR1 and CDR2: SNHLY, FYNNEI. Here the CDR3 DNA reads TGTGCCAGCAGCTCTACTAGCGGCTCCTACGAGCAGTACTTC. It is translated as CASSSTSGSYEQYF.

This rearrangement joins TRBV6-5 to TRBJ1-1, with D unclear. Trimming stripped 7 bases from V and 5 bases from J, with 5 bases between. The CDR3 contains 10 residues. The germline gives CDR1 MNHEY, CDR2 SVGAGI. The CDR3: CASIRTEAFF. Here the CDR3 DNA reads TGTGCCAGCATCCGGACTGAAGCTTTCTTT.

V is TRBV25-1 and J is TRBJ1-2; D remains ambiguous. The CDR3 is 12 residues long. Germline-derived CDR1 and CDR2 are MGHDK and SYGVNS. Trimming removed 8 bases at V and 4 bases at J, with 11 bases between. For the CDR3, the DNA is TGTGCCAGCGAGGGCACGACCTATGGCTACACCTTC. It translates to CASEGTTYGYTF.

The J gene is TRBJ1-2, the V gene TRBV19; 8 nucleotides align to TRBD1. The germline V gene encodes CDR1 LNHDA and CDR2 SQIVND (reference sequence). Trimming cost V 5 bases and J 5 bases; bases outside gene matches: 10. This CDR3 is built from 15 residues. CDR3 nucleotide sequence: TGTGCCAGTAGTCACCAGGCCAGGGGGCCATATGGCTACACCTTC. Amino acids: CASSHQARGPYGYTF.

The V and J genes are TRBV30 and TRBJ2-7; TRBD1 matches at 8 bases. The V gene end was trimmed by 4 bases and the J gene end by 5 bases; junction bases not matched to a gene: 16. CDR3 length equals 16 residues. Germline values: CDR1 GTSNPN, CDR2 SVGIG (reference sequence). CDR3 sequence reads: CAWTLKGGQGLNEQYF. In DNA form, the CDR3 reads TGTGCCTGGACCCTCAAAGGAGGACAGGGCCTTAACGAGCAGTACTTC.

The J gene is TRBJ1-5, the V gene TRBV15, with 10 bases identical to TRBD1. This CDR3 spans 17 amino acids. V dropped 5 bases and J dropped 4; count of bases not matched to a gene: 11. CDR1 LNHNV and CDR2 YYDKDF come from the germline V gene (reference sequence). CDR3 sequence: CATSLGTGDYENQPQHF. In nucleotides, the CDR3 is TGTGCCACCAGCCTCGGGACAGGGGACTACGAGAATCAGCCCCAGCATTTT. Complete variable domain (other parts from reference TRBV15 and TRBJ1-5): DAMVIQNPRYQVTQFGKPVTLSCSQTLNHNVMYWYQQKSSQAPKLLFHYYDKDFNNEADTPDNFQSRRPNTSFCFLDIRSPGLGDTAMYLCATSLGTGDYENQPQHFGDGTRLSIL.

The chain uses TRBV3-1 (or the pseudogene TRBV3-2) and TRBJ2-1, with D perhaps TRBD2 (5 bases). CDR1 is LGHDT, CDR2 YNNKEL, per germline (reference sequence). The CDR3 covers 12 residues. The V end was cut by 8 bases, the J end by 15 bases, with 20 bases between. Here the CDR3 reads CASRWTWGTLFF. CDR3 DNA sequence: TGTGCCAGCCGGTGGACTTGGGGAACTTTGTTCTTC.

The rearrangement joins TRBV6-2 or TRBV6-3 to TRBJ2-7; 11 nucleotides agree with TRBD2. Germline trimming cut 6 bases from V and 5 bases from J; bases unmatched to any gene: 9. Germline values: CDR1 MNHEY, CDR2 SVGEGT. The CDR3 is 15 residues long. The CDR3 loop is CASSLIAGGPDEQYF. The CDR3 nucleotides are TGTGCCAGCAGCCTAATAGCGGGGGGGCCGGACGAGCAGTACTTC.

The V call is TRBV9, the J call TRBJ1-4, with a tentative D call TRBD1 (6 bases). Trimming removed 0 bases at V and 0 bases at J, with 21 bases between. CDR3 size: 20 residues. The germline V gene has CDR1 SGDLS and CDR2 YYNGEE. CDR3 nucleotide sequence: TGTGCCAGCAGCGTAGACGGCTCGGGGACAAGGTATACAACTAATGAAAAACTGTTTTTT. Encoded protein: CASSVDGSGTRYTTNEKLFF.

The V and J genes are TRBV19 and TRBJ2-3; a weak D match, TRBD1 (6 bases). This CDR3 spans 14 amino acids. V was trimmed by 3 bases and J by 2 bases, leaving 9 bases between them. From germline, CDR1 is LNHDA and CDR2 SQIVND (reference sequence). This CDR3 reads CASSMDSYTDTQYF. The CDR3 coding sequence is TGTGCCAGTAGTATGGACAGTTACACAGATACGCAGTATTTT.

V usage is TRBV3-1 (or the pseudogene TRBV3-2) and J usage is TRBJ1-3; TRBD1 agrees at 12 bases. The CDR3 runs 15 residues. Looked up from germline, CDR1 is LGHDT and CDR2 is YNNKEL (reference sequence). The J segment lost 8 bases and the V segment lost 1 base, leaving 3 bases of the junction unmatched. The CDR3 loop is CASSQAGTGGDTIYF. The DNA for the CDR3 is TGTGCCAGCAGCCAAGCCGGGACAGGGGGCGACACCATATATTTT.

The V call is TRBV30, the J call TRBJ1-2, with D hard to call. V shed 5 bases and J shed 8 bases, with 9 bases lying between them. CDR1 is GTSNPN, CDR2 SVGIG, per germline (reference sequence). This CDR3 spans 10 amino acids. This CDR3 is CAWGSGGYTF. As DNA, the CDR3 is TGTGCCTGGGGAAGCGGGGGCTACACCTTC.

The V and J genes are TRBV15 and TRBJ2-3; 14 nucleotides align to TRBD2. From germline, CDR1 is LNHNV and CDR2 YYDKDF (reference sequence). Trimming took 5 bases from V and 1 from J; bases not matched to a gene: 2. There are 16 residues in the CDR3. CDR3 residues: CATSWGLAGGTDTQYF. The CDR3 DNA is TGTGCCACCAGCTGGGGACTAGCGGGGGGCACAGATACGCAGTATTTT.